The next 18 T cell receptor beta chains were all read from a single sample in a study of cytomegalovirus exposure and HLA in healthy donors. The PCR employed 60 Vbeta primers together with 13 Jbeta primers. Clones were sequenced by immunoSEQ multiplex PCR, and TCRdb holds only the in-frame ones, with some missing. The repertoire holds about 76,000 clones, with about 78% as singletons. The source material was PBMCs. These receptors all come from a woman in her forties in good health and CMV-seropositive.

The chain carries TRBV4-2 and TRBJ1-2, with D possibly being TRBD1 (6 bases). Trimming left V 1 base short and J 8 bases short, with 14 bases between. Germline CDR1 LGHNA, CDR2 YNFKEQ. This CDR3 spans 14 amino acids. Here the CDR3 reads CASSQGKTGWGYTF. CDR3 sequence (DNA): TGTGCCAGCAGCCAAGGCAAGACAGGCTGGGGCTACACCTTC.

The chain employs TRBV5-4 and TRBJ2-1, with D possibly TRBD2 on 7 matching bases. V lost 0 bases and J 3 bases, leaving 10 bases between the germline ends. The CDR3 sequence is 15 residues long. Germline loops: CDR1 SGHNT, CDR2 YYREEE (reference sequence). CDR3 in DNA: TGTGCCAGCAGCTTGGGGGGGGGCGGCTACAATGAGCAGTTCTTC. Amino acid sequence: CASSLGGGGYNEQFF.

The chain recombines TRBV30 with TRBJ1-6, with D uncertain. This CDR3 contains 13 residues. Per germline, CDR1 GTSNPN and CDR2 SVGIG (reference sequence). V gave up 0 bases and J gave up 8 bases, with 8 bases separating them. CDR3 nucleotide sequence: TGTGCCTGGAGTGTACAGATAGATTCACCCCTCCACTTT. Amino acids: CAWSVQIDSPLHF.

J is TRBJ2-1 and V is TRBV27; TRBD2 aligns across 8 bases. The CDR3 sequence is 17 residues long. V dropped 3 bases and J dropped 7; count of bases not matched to a gene: 14. Germline V CDR1 and CDR2: MNHEY, SMNVEV (reference sequence). CDR3 amino acids: CASSFSMRTSRRNEQFF. In DNA, the CDR3 is TGTGCCAGCAGTTTTTCCATGAGGACTAGCAGAAGGAATGAGCAGTTCTTC.

The gene calls are TRBV5-1 and TRBJ1-4; 7 nucleotides match TRBD1. There are 14 residues in the CDR3. CDR1 and CDR2 from the germline V gene are SGHRS and YFSETQ. After removal of 4 bases from V and 5 bases from J, the junction contained 5 bases not matched to a gene. The CDR3: CASSRDSRNEKLFF. Written as DNA, the CDR3 is TGCGCCAGCAGCCGGGACAGTAGGAATGAAAAACTGTTTTTT.

The chain employs TRBV5-1 and TRBJ1-2; 7 nucleotides line up with TRBD1. V was clipped by 4 bases and J by 7 bases; unmatched bases: 13. The CDR3 totals 15 residues. Germline V gene lookup returns CDR1 SGHRS and CDR2 YFSETQ. The CDR3 region is CASSLGGRTGGGYTF. As DNA, the CDR3 is TGCGCCAGCAGCCTAGGGGGTCGGACAGGAGGTGGCTACACCTTC.

The V and J genes are TRBV30 and TRBJ1-2, with D perhaps TRBD1 (5 bases). V shed 3 bases and J shed 6 bases, with 14 bases lying between them. The CDR3 loop spans 13 amino acids. The V gene's germline CDR1 is GTSNPN and CDR2 SVGIG (reference sequence). The CDR3 protein is CAWRTQGANGYTF. The CDR3, as DNA: TGTGCCTGGAGGACCCAAGGGGCTAATGGCTACACCTTC.

Note on this clone: At one end the junction does not follow the germline gene, possibly because of a read error. The rearrangement links TRBV7-9 to TRBJ1-6; no clear D gene. Germline CDR1 SEHNR, CDR2 FQNEAQ (reference sequence). This CDR3 spans 16 amino acids. Here the CDR3 reads CSSSLVGDPYNSPLHF. CDR3 bases: TGTTCCAGCAGCTTAGTCGGAGACCCCTATAATTCACCCCTCCACTTT.

This chain uses TRBV5-1 with TRBJ2-5; TRBD2 is a possible D gene (6 bases). The CDR3 runs to 14 residues. V was cut by 2 bases and J by 1 base, with 9 bases left in between. CDR1 is SGHRS and CDR2 is YFSETQ in the germline V gene. In nucleotides, the CDR3 is TGCGCCAGCAGCTTTACTAGCACCCAAGAGACCCAGTACTTC. This gives the protein CASSFTSTQETQYF. The entire variable domain, with the rest obtained from reference TRBV5-1 and TRBJ2-5, is as follows: KAGVTQTPRYLIKTRGQQVTLSCSPISGHRSVSWYQQTPGQGLQFLFEYFSETQRNKGNFPGRFSGRQFSNSRSEMNVSTLELGDSALYLCASSFTSTQETQYFGPGTRLLVL.

The rearrangement joins TRBV5-1 to TRBJ2-7; 9 bases are a match to TRBD1. V shed 1 base and J 2 bases; nucleotides not matched to a gene: 4. Per germline, CDR1 SGHRS and CDR2 YFSETQ. The CDR3 is 15 residues long. The CDR3 loop reads CASSLLQGAAYEQYF. The CDR3 region has the DNA TGCGCCAGCAGCTTGTTACAGGGGGCCGCCTACGAGCAGTACTTC.

Comment on this clone: The same CDR3 also results from other DNA sequences found in this sample. The chain uses TRBV7-8 and TRBJ2-6, with TRBD1 matching over 10 bases. Germline CDR1 SGHVS, CDR2 FQNEAQ. This CDR3 spans 19 amino acids. Trimming cost V 4 bases and J 0 bases; bases outside gene matches: 9. CDR3 residues: CASSSNSGTGASGANVLTF. As DNA, the CDR3 is TGTGCCAGCAGCTCGAATTCCGGGACAGGGGCCTCTGGGGCCAACGTCCTGACTTTC.

The V call is TRBV19, the J call TRBJ1-2; tentatively, D is TRBD1 (6 bases). In germline, CDR1 is LNHDA, CDR2 SQIVND (reference sequence). The CDR3 is made up of 15 amino acids. Between the trimmed V and J ends, which lost 5 bases and 4 bases, there was a span of 17 bases. In DNA, the CDR3 is TGTGCCAGTAGTTCTCGGGACACTTCAATCTATGGCTACACCTTC. Translation gives CASSSRDTSIYGYTF.

The chain joins TRBV7-8 to TRBJ2-1; TRBD1 matches 8 bases. With 1 base clipped from V and 5 bases from J, the junction kept 4 bases outside the gene matches. CDR1 and CDR2 (germline): SGHVS, FQNEAQ. The CDR3 spans 15 residues. CDR3 residues: CASSLGTGRHNEQFF. The CDR3 nucleotides are TGTGCCAGCAGCTTAGGGACAGGGCGACACAATGAGCAGTTCTTC.

The chain links TRBV4-1 to TRBJ1-5; maybe TRBD1 (5 bases). The CDR3 totals 17 residues. Per the germline V gene, CDR1 is MGHRA and CDR2 is YSYEKL. Trimming removed 0 bases from V and 0 bases from J, with 12 bases in between. The CDR3 reads CASSQEGRDYSNQPQHF. DNA of the CDR3: TGCGCCAGCAGCCAAGAAGGCAGGGACTATAGCAATCAGCCCCAGCATTTT.

V and J are TRBV7-3 and TRBJ2-1, with TRBD2 matching over 8 bases. The CDR3 is 15 residues long. Germline CDR1 SGHTA, CDR2 FQGTGA. Trimming at V came to 2 bases and at J to 3 bases, leaving 3 bases not matched to a gene. The CDR3 sequence is CASSLGGGLYNEQFF. CDR3 nucleotides: TGTGCCAGCAGCTTAGGCGGGGGGCTCTACAATGAGCAGTTCTTC.

The chain links TRBV5-1 to TRBJ2-1; 9 positions match TRBD2. The CDR3 is 16 residues long. V gave up 1 base and J gave up 1 base; unmatched junction bases: 3. The germline V gene encodes CDR1 SGHRS and CDR2 YFSETQ. This CDR3 is CASSLSSGESYNEQFF. The CDR3 region has the DNA TGCGCCAGCAGCTTGTCTAGCGGGGAATCCTACAATGAGCAGTTCTTC.

The rearrangement uses TRBV6-5 and TRBJ1-2; TRBD1 might be the D (6 bases). Germline V lookup: CDR1 MNHEY, CDR2 SVGAGI. Trimming shortened V by 6 bases and J by 4 bases, and 15 bases separated the two germline ends. The CDR3 runs to 14 residues. CDR3 nucleotides: TGTGCCAGCAGCTCAAGACAGGACCTCTATGGCTACACCTTC. Residues: CASSSRQDLYGYTF.

The CDR3 nucleotides read TGTGCCAGCAGCCCACCCACTGCCCTTTTTGCCGAGCAGTACTTC. Amino acids: CASSPPTALFAEQYF. This chain links TRBV7-9 with TRBJ2-7; D unclear. The V gene lost 5 bases and the J gene lost 6 bases, with 20 bases spanning the gap. Germline V gene data show CDR1 as SEHNR and CDR2 as FQNEAQ (reference sequence). The CDR3 spans 15 residues.